The 8 T cell receptor beta chains below all came from one sample that was sequenced in a study of yellow fever vaccine responses in identical twins (dated by TCRdb to 2016 to 2018). Library preparation employed RT-PCR. Sequencing was carried out with an Illumina HiSeq 2500. The public reads were quality trimmed at Q25 with fastp and then assembled into clones with MiXCR by TCRdb, keeping productive beta chains. CDR3 protein duplicates are merged, each entry listing the most common genes and DNA. The sample records approximately 1,600 distinct CDR3 sequences, around 90% of which are singletons. The top ten clonotypes cover around 4.9% of the sample. The starting material was T cells from blood (PBMCs), unsorted or a sorted subset (not recorded which), obtained before or after yellow fever vaccination (not recorded which). The receptors stem from a woman in her late teens or twenties who received the yellow fever vaccine. Donor details come from another sample of the same person, matched by shared clones.

This clonotype has a single count. This chain joins TRBV20-1 and TRBJ2-7, with TRBD2 matching 9 bases. The germline CDR1 and CDR2 sequences are DFQATT and SNEGSKA (reference sequence). With V trimmed by 6 bases and J by 0 bases, 9 bases remained unmatched. The CDR3 is 15 amino acids. The CDR3 loop is CSALTTSGLSYEQYF. In DNA, the CDR3 is TGCAGTGCACTAACGACTAGCGGACTCTCCTACGAGCAGTACTTC.

The CDR3 DNA follows: TGCGCCAGCAGCTCGGGACAGGGGGCCTTTTGGGGGGAGCAGTACTTC. Translated: CASSSGQGAFWGEQYF. V is TRBV5-1 and J is TRBJ2-7; TRBD1 matches 12 bases. J was trimmed by 7 bases and V by 3 bases; bases with no gene match: 11. The CDR3 covers 16 residues. Germline V lookup: CDR1 SGHRS, CDR2 YFSETQ. Based on the CDR3 plus reference TRBV5-1 and TRBJ2-7, the full variable domain is KAGVTQTPRYLIKTRGQQVTLSCSPISGHRSVSWYQQTPGQGLQFLFEYFSETQRNKGNFPGRFSGRQFSNSRSEMNVSTLELGDSALYLCASSSGQGAFWGEQYFGPGTRLTVT.

The chain recombines TRBV11-3 with TRBJ2-1; D is ambiguous. Per the germline V gene, CDR1 is SGHNT and CDR2 is YENEEA. V was cut by 0 bases and J by 8 bases, with 8 bases left in between. The CDR3 loop spans 13 amino acids. The CDR3 nucleotides are TGTGCCAGCAGCTTAGAGGGCAGCCATGAGCAGTTCTTC. Its translation: CASSLEGSHEQFF.

The rearrangement uses TRBV11-1 and TRBJ2-2, with unresolved D. Germline CDR1 SGHAT, CDR2 FQDESV (reference sequence). This CDR3 comprises 13 residues. Trimming left V 2 bases short and J 7 bases short, with 8 bases between. CDR3 DNA sequence: TGTGCCAGCAGCTTATCTGCAATCGGGGAGCTGTTTTTT. It specifies CASSLSAIGELFF. Using reference TRBV11-1 and TRBJ2-2 for the parts outside the CDR3, the full variable domain is EAEVAQSPRYKITEKSQAVAFWCDPISGHATLYWYRQILGQGPELLVQFQDESVVDDSQLPKDRFSAERLKGVDSTLKIQPAELGDSAMYLCASSLSAIGELFFGEGSRLTVL.

V gene TRBV11-3 combines with J gene TRBJ2-7, with D tentatively TRBD1 or TRBD2 (5 bases each). This CDR3 is 13 amino acids long. CDR1 SGHNT and CDR2 YENEEA come from the germline V gene. V was trimmed by 5 bases and J by 6 bases, leaving 14 bases between them. CDR3 nucleotide sequence: TGTGCCAGCAGCCTTGGGACCTTGGGCGAGCAGTACTTC. Protein sequence: CASSLGTLGEQYF.

The chain joins TRBV11-1 to TRBJ2-1, with 8 bases identical to TRBD1. The CDR3 totals 14 residues. Germline lookup yields CDR1 SGHAT and CDR2 FQDESV (reference sequence). The V and J ends lost 5 bases and 8 bases, in that order; junction bases with no gene match: 8. The CDR3 protein is CASSPRQGQDEQFF. The CDR3 nucleotides read TGTGCCAGCAGCCCCAGACAGGGGCAGGATGAGCAGTTCTTC.

This chain links TRBV5-6 with TRBJ1-4; 8 positions match TRBD1. Germline assignment: CDR1 SGHDT and CDR2 YYEEEE. The CDR3 consists of 16 residues. Trimming at V came to 1 base and at J to 6 bases, leaving 8 bases not matched to a gene. The CDR3 sequence is CASSLYRQGAYEKLFF. In DNA form, the CDR3 reads TGTGCCAGCAGCTTGTATCGCCAGGGGGCTTATGAAAAACTGTTTTTT.

The chain uses TRBV4-1 and TRBJ1-6; D unresolved. Germline CDR1 reads MGHRA; CDR2 reads YSYEKL. V shed 0 bases and J shed 2 bases, with 8 bases lying between them. The CDR3 consists of 16 residues. CDR3 protein: CASSQDGGTYNSPLHF. CDR3 in DNA: TGCGCCAGCAGCCAAGATGGAGGAACCTATAATTCACCCCTCCACTTT.